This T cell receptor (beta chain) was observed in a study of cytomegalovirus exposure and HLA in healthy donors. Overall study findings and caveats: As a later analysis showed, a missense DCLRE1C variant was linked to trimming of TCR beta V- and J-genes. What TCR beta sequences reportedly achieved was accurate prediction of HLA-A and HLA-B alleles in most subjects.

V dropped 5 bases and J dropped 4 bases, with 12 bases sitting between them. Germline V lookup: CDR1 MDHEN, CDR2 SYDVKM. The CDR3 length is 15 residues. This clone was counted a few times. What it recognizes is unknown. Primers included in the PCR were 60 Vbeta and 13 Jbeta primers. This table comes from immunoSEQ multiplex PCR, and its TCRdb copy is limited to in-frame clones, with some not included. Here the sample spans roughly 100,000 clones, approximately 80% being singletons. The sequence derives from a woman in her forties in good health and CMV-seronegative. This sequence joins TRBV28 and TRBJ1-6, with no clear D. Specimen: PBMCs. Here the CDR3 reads CASSIPTGYNSPLHF. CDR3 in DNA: TGTGCCAGCAGTATTCCCACGGGTTATAATTCACCCCTCCACTTT. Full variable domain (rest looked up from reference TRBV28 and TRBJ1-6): DVKVTQSSRYLVKRTGEKVFLECVQDMDHENMFWYRQDPGLGLRLIYFSYDVKMKEKGDIPEGYSVSREKKERFSLILESASTNQTSMYLCASSIPTGYNSPLHFGNGTRLTVT.